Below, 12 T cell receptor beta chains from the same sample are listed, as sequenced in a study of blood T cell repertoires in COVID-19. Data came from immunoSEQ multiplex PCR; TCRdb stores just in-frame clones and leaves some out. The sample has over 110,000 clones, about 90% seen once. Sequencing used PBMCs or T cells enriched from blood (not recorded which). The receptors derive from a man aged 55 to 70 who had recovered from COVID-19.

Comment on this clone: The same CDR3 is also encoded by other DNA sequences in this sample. The CDR3 sequence is CASSRTGTYEQYF. The CDR3 bases are TGTGCCAGCAGTAGGACAGGGACCTACGAGCAGTACTTC. The chain is built from TRBV6-5 and TRBJ2-7; TRBD1 agrees at 8 bases. Germline V lookup: CDR1 MNHEY, CDR2 SVGAGI. The CDR3 covers 13 residues. The V gene end was trimmed by 5 bases and the J gene end by 2 bases; junction bases not matched to a gene: 2.

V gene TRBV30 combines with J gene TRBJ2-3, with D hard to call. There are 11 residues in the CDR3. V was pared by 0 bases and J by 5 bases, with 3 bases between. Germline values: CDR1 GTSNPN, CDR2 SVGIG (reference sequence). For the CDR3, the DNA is TGTGCCTGGAGTGTCAAAGATACGCAGTATTTT. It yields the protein CAWSVKDTQYF.

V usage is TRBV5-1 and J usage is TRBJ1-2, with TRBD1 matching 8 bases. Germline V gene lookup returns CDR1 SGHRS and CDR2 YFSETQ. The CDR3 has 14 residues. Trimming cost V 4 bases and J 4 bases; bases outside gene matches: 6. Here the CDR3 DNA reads TGCGCCAGCAGCGCAGGGGACAGGTCCTATGGCTACACCTTC. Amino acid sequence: CASSAGDRSYGYTF. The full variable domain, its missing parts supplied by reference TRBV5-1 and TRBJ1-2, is KAGVTQTPRYLIKTRGQQVTLSCSPISGHRSVSWYQQTPGQGLQFLFEYFSETQRNKGNFPGRFSGRQFSNSRSEMNVSTLELGDSALYLCASSAGDRSYGYTFGSGTRLTVV.

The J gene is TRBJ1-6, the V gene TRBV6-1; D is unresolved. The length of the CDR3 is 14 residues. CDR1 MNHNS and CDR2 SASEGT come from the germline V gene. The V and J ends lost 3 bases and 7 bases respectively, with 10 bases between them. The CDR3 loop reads CASSDNLENSPLHF. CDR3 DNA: TGTGCCAGCAGTGATAATTTGGAGAATTCACCCCTCCACTTT.

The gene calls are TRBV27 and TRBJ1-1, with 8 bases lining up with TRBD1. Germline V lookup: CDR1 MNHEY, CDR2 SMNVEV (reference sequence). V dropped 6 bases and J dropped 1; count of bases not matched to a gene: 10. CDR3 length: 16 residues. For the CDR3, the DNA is TGTGCCAGCAGCCATAGGTGGACAGGGCAGAACACTGAAGCTTTCTTT. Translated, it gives CASSHRWTGQNTEAFF.

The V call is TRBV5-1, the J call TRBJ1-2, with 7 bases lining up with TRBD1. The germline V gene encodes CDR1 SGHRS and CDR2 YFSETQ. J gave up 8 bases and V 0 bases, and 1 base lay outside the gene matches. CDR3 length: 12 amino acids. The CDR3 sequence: CASSLDRGGYTF. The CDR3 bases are TGCGCCAGCAGCTTGGACAGGGGAGGCTACACCTTC.

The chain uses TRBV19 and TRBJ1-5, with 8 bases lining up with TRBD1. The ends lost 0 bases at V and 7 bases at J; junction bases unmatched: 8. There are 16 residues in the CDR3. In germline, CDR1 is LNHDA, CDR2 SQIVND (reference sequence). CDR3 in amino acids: CASSIDPGGAGQPQHF. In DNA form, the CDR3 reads TGTGCCAGTAGTATAGATCCAGGGGGCGCGGGACAGCCCCAGCATTTT.

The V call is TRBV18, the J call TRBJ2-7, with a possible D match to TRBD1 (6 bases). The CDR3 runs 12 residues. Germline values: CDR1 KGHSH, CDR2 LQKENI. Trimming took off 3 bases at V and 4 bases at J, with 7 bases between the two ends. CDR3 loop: CASSPDRYEQYF. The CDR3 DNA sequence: TGTGCCAGCTCACCCGACAGGTACGAGCAGTACTTC. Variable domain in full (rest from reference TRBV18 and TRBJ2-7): NAGVMQNPRHLVRRRGQEARLRCSPMKGHSHVYWYRQLPEEGLKFMVYLQKENIIDESGMPKERFSAEFPKEGPSILRIQQVVRGDSAAYFCASSPDRYEQYFGPGTRLTVT.

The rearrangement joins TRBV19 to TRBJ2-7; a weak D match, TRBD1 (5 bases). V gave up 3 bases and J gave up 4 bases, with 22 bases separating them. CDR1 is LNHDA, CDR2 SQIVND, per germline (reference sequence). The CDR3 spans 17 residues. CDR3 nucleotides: TGTGCCAGTAGTATTCGGAAGGGGCCCCGTCCAAGATACGAGCAGTACTTC. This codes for CASSIRKGPRPRYEQYF.

CDR3 nucleotides: TGTGCCAGCTCACCAAAGCCGGGACAGAGGTACGAGCAGTACTTC. Its translation: CASSPKPGQRYEQYF. The chain combines TRBV18 with TRBJ2-7; TRBD1 aligns across 7 bases. V lost 2 bases to trimming and J lost 4 bases; unmatched junction nucleotides: 8. In germline, CDR1 is KGHSH, CDR2 LQKENI. The length of the CDR3 is 15 residues.

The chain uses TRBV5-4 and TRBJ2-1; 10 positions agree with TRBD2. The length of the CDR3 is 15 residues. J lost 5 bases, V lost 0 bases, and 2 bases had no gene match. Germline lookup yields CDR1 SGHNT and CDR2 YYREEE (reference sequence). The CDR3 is CASSLERGGNNEQFF. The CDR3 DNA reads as TGTGCCAGCAGCTTGGAGCGGGGGGGAAACAATGAGCAGTTCTTC.

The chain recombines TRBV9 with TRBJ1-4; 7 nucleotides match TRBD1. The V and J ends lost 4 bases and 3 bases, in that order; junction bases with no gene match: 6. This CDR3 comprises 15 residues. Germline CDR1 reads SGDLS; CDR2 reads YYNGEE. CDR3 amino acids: CASSQDGTANEKLFF. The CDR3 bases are TGTGCCAGCAGCCAAGACGGGACAGCTAATGAAAAACTGTTTTTT.